A few counts support the clone carrying this T cell receptor (beta chain). The antigen is unknown. Just one base apart from a much larger clone, this may be a read error. Trimming removed 6 bases at V and 1 base at J, with 5 bases between. The CDR3 loop spans 12 amino acids. Germline-derived CDR1 and CDR2 are SNHLY and FYNNEI. The data originate from a study of CD8+CD57+ T cells in acquired aplastic anemia. Study context: Recorded DNA amounts for sorted CD4+ and CD8+ cells had an average of roughly 3.4 ug. Broader study findings: Sharing between patients and controls was observed for about 27 CD8+ CDR3 sequences.

CDR3 and TCR beta VDJ profiling relied on genomic DNA as the template. TCRdb used MiXCR to reprocess the reads, holding one entry per CDR3 protein. The table shows some 160,000 distinct CDR3 sequences, with less than 50% occurring only once. In patients chosen for sequencing, flow cytometry had shown CD8+CD57+ cell expansion. Sequenced input: sorted CD4+, CD8+, or CD8+CD57+ T cells (not recorded which) from PBMCs. V usage is TRBV2 and J usage is TRBJ2-3, with D uncertain. The TCR sequence derives from a human donor with aplastic anemia. Here the CDR3 DNA reads TGTGCCAGCAGGTTGGGCACAGATACGCAGTATTTT. Protein: CASRLGTDTQYF. The variable domain in full, completed from reference TRBV2 and TRBJ2-3, reads EPEVTQTPSHQVTQMGQEVILRCVPISNHLYFYWYRQILGQKVEFLVSFYNNEISEKSEIFDDQFSVERPDGSNFTLKIRSTKLEDSAMYFCASRLGTDTQYFGPGTRLTVL.